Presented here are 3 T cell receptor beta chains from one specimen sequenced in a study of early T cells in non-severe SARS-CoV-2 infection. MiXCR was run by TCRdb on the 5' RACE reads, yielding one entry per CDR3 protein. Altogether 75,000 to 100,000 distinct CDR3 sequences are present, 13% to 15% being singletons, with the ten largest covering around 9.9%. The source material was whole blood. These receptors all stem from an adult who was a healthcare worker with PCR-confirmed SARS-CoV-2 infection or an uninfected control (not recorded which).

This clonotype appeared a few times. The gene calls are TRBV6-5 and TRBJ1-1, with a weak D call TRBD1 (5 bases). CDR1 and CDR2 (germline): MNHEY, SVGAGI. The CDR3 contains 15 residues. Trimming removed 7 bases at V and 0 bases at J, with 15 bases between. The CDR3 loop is CASKPLARVNTEAFF. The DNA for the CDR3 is TGTGCCAGCAAGCCCCTGGCCAGGGTGAACACTGAAGCTTTCTTT.

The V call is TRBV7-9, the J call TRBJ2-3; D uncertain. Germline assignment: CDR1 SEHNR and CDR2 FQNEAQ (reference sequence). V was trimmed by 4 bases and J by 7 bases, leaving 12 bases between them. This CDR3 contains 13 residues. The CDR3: CASSSSGRNTQYF. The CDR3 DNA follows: TGTGCCAGCAGCTCCTCCGGTCGAAATACGCAGTATTTT.

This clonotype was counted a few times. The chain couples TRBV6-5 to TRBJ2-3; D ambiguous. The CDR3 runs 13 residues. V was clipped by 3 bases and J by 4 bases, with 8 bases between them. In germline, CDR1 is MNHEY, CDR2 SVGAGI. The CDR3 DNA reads TGTGCCAGCAGTTATGGGTTCCCAGATACGCAGTATTTT. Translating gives CASSYGFPDTQYF.